The present TCR beta chain was sequenced within a study of blood T cell repertoires in COVID-19. Study-wide context: The study drew acute and convalescent COVID-19 samples from the United States, Italy and Spain. From T cells, B-cell-depleted T cells, or PBMCs came the material, which was cDNA or gDNA.

This CDR3 is 15 amino acids long. The germline V gene encodes CDR1 MGHRA and CDR2 YSYEKL. Germline trimming cut 4 bases from V and 7 bases from J; bases unmatched to any gene: 6. Authors' data handling: Estimation of nucleated cell counts relied on the amplification of reference gene primers. Method: immunoSEQ multiplex PCR; TCRdb's copy keeps in-frame clones and lacks some. For V, J and clone size, that table is used; D and trimming come from the DNA. The sample carries more than 200,000 clones, roughly 90% recorded once. This receptor was identified in a man aged 30 to 39 with active or convalescent COVID-19. The chain combines TRBV4-1 with TRBJ1-6, with 8 bases lining up with TRBD1. Sequences were obtained from peripheral blood. The CDR3 loop is CASSLGGQGNSPLHF. The CDR3 region has the DNA TGCGCCAGCAGCCTTGGAGGACAGGGAAATTCACCCCTCCACTTT.